This T cell receptor beta chain stems from a study of human T cells and chemical hapten exposure. Germline loops: CDR1 LGHNA, CDR2 YSLEER. This CDR3 spans 15 amino acids. V dropped 4 bases and J dropped 4 bases, with 13 bases sitting between them. As for time point: pre-sensitization, week 0. Specified treatment: therapeutic diphenylcyclopropenone sensitization with weekly scalp DPC. Whole blood that had not been fractionated was the source of extracted total RNA. Regarding the study as a whole: Large CDR3 similarity clusters arose significantly more often from expanded TCRs than from controls.

For this clonotype: Its target is unknown.

A single record per CDR3 protein comes from TCRdb applying MiXCR to the RACE reads. The sample has roughly 380,000 distinct CDR3 sequences, more than 4.5% seen once. This material consisted of whole blood, taken in connection with sensitization to the hapten diphenylcyclopropenone (DPC). The TCR sequence derives from a woman aged 45 to 65 with alopecia areata. Some clones in this sample may be carry-over from other donors' samples. This chain links TRBV4-3 with TRBJ1-4; D gene uncertain. The CDR3: CASSRGRALNEKLFF. CDR3 sequence (DNA): TGCGCCAGCAGCCGAGGACGGGCGCTTAATGAAAAACTGTTTTTT.